Below are 25 T cell receptor beta chains sequenced from a single sample in a study of PD-1 blockade in mismatch repair-deficient tumors. This table comes from immunoSEQ multiplex PCR, and its TCRdb copy is limited to in-frame clones, with some not included. This sample has some 110,000 clones, with about 74% found just once. The sample consisted of peripheral blood, taken 60 weeks after starting pembrolizumab. The source of these receptors is an adult with mismatch repair-deficient cancer.

The rearrangement uses TRBV7-9 and TRBJ1-4; 7 nucleotides align to TRBD1. The germline gives CDR1 SEHNR, CDR2 FQNEAQ (reference sequence). The V gene end was trimmed by 3 bases and the J gene end by 7 bases; junction bases not matched to a gene: 11. The CDR3 is 16 amino acids. CDR3 coding DNA: TGTGCCAGCAGCTTGCCCACGACAGGGTATGGTGAAAAACTGTTTTTT. Protein: CASSLPTTGYGEKLFF.

The chain joins TRBV30 to TRBJ2-3; TRBD1 aligns across 8 bases. J was trimmed by 4 bases and V by 1 base; bases with no gene match: 4. Germline V gene data show CDR1 as GTSNPN and CDR2 as SVGIG (reference sequence). The CDR3 consists of 14 residues. As DNA, the CDR3 is TGTGCCTGGAGTGGGACAGGGCAGGCAGATACGCAGTATTTT. Protein: CAWSGTGQADTQYF.

The chain links TRBV7-9 to TRBJ2-3; no clear D. With 5 bases removed from V and 2 bases from J, the gap between germline ends came to 17 bases. This CDR3 has 16 residues. Germline V gene lookup returns CDR1 SEHNR and CDR2 FQNEAQ (reference sequence). Here the CDR3 DNA reads TGTGCCAGCAGCGCCGAGGAAGCGCCCGCCACAGATACGCAGTATTTT. Its translation: CASSAEEAPATDTQYF.

The chain uses TRBV19 and TRBJ1-1; D may be TRBD1 (5 bases). This CDR3 is 14 amino acids long. The V end lost 4 bases, the J end lost 4 bases, and 13 bases lay between the germline ends. Germline CDR1 is LNHDA and CDR2 is SQIVND (reference sequence). The CDR3 DNA sequence: TGTGCCAGTAGTAGGGCAGCGGGGCCCACTGAAGCTTTCTTT. It encodes CASSRAAGPTEAFF.

This clone is medium-sized. The chain carries TRBV6-5 and TRBJ2-7; tentatively, D is TRBD1 (6 bases). Germline V CDR1 and CDR2: MNHEY, SVGAGI. This CDR3 has 14 amino acids. The germline V and J ends were trimmed by 5 bases and 3 bases, with 14 bases remaining between them. The CDR3 nucleotides read TGTGCCAGCAGTCCTCAAGGACAGAACTACGAGCAGTACTTC. Translating gives CASSPQGQNYEQYF.

The rearrangement joins TRBV10-3 to TRBJ2-1; TRBD2 matches at 7 bases. The V and J ends lost 3 bases and 9 bases, in that order; junction bases with no gene match: 11. This CDR3 has 15 residues. Germline lookup yields CDR1 ENHRY and CDR2 SYGVKD. The CDR3 protein is CAISDAGAARGEQFF. In DNA, the CDR3 is TGTGCCATCAGTGATGCGGGAGCTGCGAGGGGTGAGCAGTTCTTC.

The chain recombines TRBV15 with TRBJ2-1; TRBD2 aligns across 7 bases. CDR1 LNHNV and CDR2 YYDKDF come from the germline V gene (reference sequence). J gave up 2 bases and V 7 bases, and 5 bases lay outside the gene matches. The CDR3 spans 14 residues. CDR3: CATKAGAAYNEQFF. The CDR3 DNA follows: TGTGCCACCAAGGCGGGAGCGGCCTACAATGAGCAGTTCTTC.

The chain combines TRBV6-1 with TRBJ2-1, with D maybe TRBD2 (6 bases). V lost 1 base to trimming and J lost 9 bases, with 16 bases between them. The germline gives CDR1 MNHNS, CDR2 SASEGT. The CDR3 has 15 amino acids. CDR3 coding DNA: TGTGCCAGCAGTGAAGGGGTGGCTAGCGCGGGTGAGCAGTTCTTC. Translating it yields CASSEGVASAGEQFF.

This chain joins TRBV27 and TRBJ1-4; D ambiguous. Germline CDR1 reads MNHEY; CDR2 reads SMNVEV (reference sequence). V lost 5 bases and J 5 bases, leaving 15 bases between the germline ends. The CDR3 loop spans 15 amino acids. In DNA form, the CDR3 reads TGTGCCAGCAGTCCTACGACCCGAGCAAATGAAAAACTGTTTTTT. Translated, it gives CASSPTTRANEKLFF.

The CDR3 DNA sequence: TGCAGCGTTGAGGGCCCCACCGGGGAGCTGTTTTTT. Its translation: CSVEGPTGELFF. The chain uses TRBV29-1 and TRBJ2-2; no reliable D call. Germline V gene sequence: CDR1 SQVTM, CDR2 ANQGSEA. Trimming left V 3 bases short and J 4 bases short, with 6 bases between. This CDR3 contains 12 residues.

This clone was seen a handful of times. The genes are TRBV4-3 and TRBJ2-7; TRBD2 matches at 9 bases. V gave up 5 bases and J gave up 6 bases; unmatched junction bases: 11. The V gene's germline CDR1 is LGHNA and CDR2 YSLEER. The CDR3 contains 15 residues. The chain's CDR3 is CASSTRIAGAVEQYF. In DNA form, the CDR3 reads TGCGCCAGCAGCACACGAATAGCGGGAGCCGTCGAGCAGTACTTC.

The chain uses TRBV19 and TRBJ2-5; 10 bases map to TRBD2. J lost 5 bases, V lost 1 base, and 10 bases had no gene match. The CDR3 spans 17 residues. Germline CDR1 and CDR2: LNHDA and SQIVND (reference sequence). CDR3 in DNA: TGTGCCAGTAGTATAGGATCTAGCGGGAGTCAGGGGGAGACCCAGTACTTC. Protein product: CASSIGSSGSQGETQYF.

The count of this clone is one. CDR3 nucleotides: TGCAGTGCTTACTCTGGAAACACCATATATTTT. It specifies CSAYSGNTIYF. The chain employs TRBV20-1 and TRBJ1-3; no clear D. The V and J ends lost 5 bases and 0 bases respectively, with 2 bases between them. The CDR3 extends over 11 amino acids. Germline loops: CDR1 DFQATT, CDR2 SNEGSKA (reference sequence).

This clone has just a few counts. The chain employs TRBV29-1 and TRBJ2-5; possibly TRBD1 for D (6 bases). The germline V and J ends were trimmed by 0 bases and 5 bases, with 7 bases remaining between them. The CDR3 has 12 residues. CDR1 is SQVTM and CDR2 is ANQGSEA in the germline V gene. Written as DNA, the CDR3 is TGCAGCGTTGAAGAGAGGGGGGAGACCCAGTACTTC. It codes for CSVEERGETQYF. Full variable domain (missing parts from reference TRBV29-1 and TRBJ2-5): SAVISQKPSRDICQRGTSLTIQCQVDSQVTMMFWYRQQPGQSLTLIATANQGSEATYESGFVIDKFPISRPNLTFSTLTVSNMSPEDSSIYLCSVEERGETQYFGPGTRLLVL.

V usage is TRBV18 and J usage is TRBJ2-1; the match to TRBD2 covers 11 bases. V shed 6 bases, J shed 7 bases, and the junction held 8 bases outside the gene matches. The CDR3 spans 15 residues. Germline V CDR1 and CDR2: KGHSH, LQKENI. The CDR3 nucleotides read TGTGCCAGCTCTGGGGGACTAGCGGAGTTTAATGAGCAGTTCTTC. It codes for CASSGGLAEFNEQFF.

The genes are TRBV9 and TRBJ1-1; D not certain. From germline, CDR1 is SGDLS and CDR2 YYNGEE. Trimming took 0 bases from V and 4 from J, leaving 7 bases between them. The CDR3 covers 13 residues. The CDR3 sequence is CASSVARTTEAFF. The CDR3 nucleotides read TGTGCCAGCAGCGTAGCGCGTACCACTGAAGCTTTCTTT.

V and J are TRBV30 and TRBJ2-1; D may be TRBD2 (5 bases). The CDR3 totals 15 residues. In germline, CDR1 is GTSNPN, CDR2 SVGIG (reference sequence). Trimming cost V 2 bases and J 6 bases, with 17 bases left between them. CDR3 bases: TGTGCCTGGAGTACAACTAGTGAGGCAGGCAATGAGCAGTTCTTC. Its protein product is CAWSTTSEAGNEQFF.

This chain links TRBV6-1 with TRBJ2-7; D gene uncertain. CDR3 length equals 11 residues. CDR1 and CDR2 from the germline V gene are MNHNS and SASEGT. The V and J ends lost 5 bases and 5 bases respectively, with 7 bases between them. CDR3 bases: TGTGCCAGCAGTAACAGCGACGAGCAGTACTTC. It yields the protein CASSNSDEQYF.

The chain couples TRBV7-3 to TRBJ2-1; possibly TRBD1 for D (6 bases). This CDR3 contains 15 residues. The V end lost 6 bases, the J end lost 1 base, and 13 bases lay between the germline ends. Germline lookup yields CDR1 SGHTA and CDR2 FQGTGA. Written as DNA, the CDR3 is TGTGCCAGCAGAAAAACTACAGGGTCCTACAATGAGCAGTTCTTC. It yields the protein CASRKTTGSYNEQFF. Variable domain in full (rest from reference TRBV7-3 and TRBJ2-1): GAGVSQTPSNKVTEKGKYVELRCDPISGHTALYWYRQSLGQGPEFLIYFQGTGAADDSGLPNDRFFAVRPEGSVSTLKIQRTERGDSAVYLCASRKTTGSYNEQFFGPGTRLTVL.

V usage is TRBV6-5 and J usage is TRBJ2-1; D ambiguous. V lost 5 bases, J lost 3 bases, and 11 bases lay in between. Germline V CDR1 and CDR2: MNHEY, SVGAGI. The CDR3 extends over 14 amino acids. CDR3 protein: CASSLVDGYNEQFF. The CDR3 DNA is TGTGCCAGCAGTCTGGTGGATGGCTACAATGAGCAGTTCTTC.

This chain uses TRBV11-3 with TRBJ2-2, with 9 positions matching TRBD2. The J segment lost 4 bases and the V segment lost 3 bases, leaving 9 bases of the junction unmatched. The germline V gene encodes CDR1 SGHNT and CDR2 YENEEA. The CDR3 is 17 residues long. The CDR3 DNA is TGTGCCAGCAGCTTGTCGCGGGAGGGCCCAGGCACCGGGGAGCTGTTTTTT. Amino acids: CASSLSREGPGTGELFF.

This chain links TRBV7-8 with TRBJ2-7; D may be TRBD2 (6 bases). This CDR3 region has 12 residues. Trimming left V 4 bases short and J 2 bases short, with 6 bases between. Germline CDR1 is SGHVS and CDR2 is FQNEAQ. Here the CDR3 DNA reads TGTGCCAGCAGCTCGGGGGCCTACGAGCAGTACTTC. This sequence encodes CASSSGAYEQYF.

Only a few counts were recorded for this clone. The CDR3 DNA sequence: TGTGCCAGCAGCCCGGGGAGGGAGGAGCAGTTCTTC. Translation: CASSPGREEQFF. The rearrangement links TRBV11-1 to TRBJ2-1; 7 bases map to TRBD2. The ends lost 5 bases at V and 10 bases at J; junction bases unmatched: 5. Germline CDR1 and CDR2: SGHAT and FQDESV (reference sequence). This CDR3 region has 12 residues.

This rearrangement joins TRBV2 to TRBJ1-5; D is unclear. Germline lookup yields CDR1 SNHLY and CDR2 FYNNEI. V shed 1 base and J shed 0 bases, with 7 bases lying between them. This CDR3 is 15 amino acids long. The CDR3 region has the DNA TGTGCCAGCAGTGAAGGGACGGATAGCAATCAGCCCCAGCATTTT. Encoded protein: CASSEGTDSNQPQHF. The whole variable domain, filled in from reference TRBV2 and TRBJ1-5, reads EPEVTQTPSHQVTQMGQEVILRCVPISNHLYFYWYRQILGQKVEFLVSFYNNEISEKSEIFDDQFSVERPDGSNFTLKIRSTKLEDSAMYFCASSEGTDSNQPQHFGDGTRLSIL.

This chain connects TRBV7-8 to TRBJ2-2; TRBD2 matches at 9 bases. V was clipped by 5 bases and J by 4 bases; unmatched bases: 5. CDR1 is SGHVS, CDR2 FQNEAQ, per germline. The CDR3 is 15 residues long. DNA of the CDR3: TGTGCCAGCAGCCCAGCGACTAGCGGCACCGGGGAGCTGTTTTTT. Translated: CASSPATSGTGELFF.